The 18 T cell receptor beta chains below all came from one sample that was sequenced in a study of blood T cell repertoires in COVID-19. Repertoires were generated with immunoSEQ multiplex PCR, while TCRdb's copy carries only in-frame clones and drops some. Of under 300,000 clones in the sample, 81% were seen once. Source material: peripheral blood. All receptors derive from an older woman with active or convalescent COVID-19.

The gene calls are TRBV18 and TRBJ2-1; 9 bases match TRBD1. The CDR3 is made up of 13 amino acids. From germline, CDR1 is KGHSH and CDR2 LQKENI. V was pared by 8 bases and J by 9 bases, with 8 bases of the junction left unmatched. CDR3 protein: CASRGTGNGEQFF. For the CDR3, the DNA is TGTGCCAGCCGGGGGACAGGGAATGGTGAGCAGTTCTTC.

The CDR3 DNA follows: TGCAGCGTTGTAGGGGACAGTCAAGAGACCCAGTACTTC. It translates to CSVVGDSQETQYF. The chain recombines TRBV29-1 with TRBJ2-5, with 7 bases matching TRBD1. Per the germline V gene, CDR1 is SQVTM and CDR2 is ANQGSEA. This CDR3 comprises 13 residues. V lost 4 bases, J lost 2 bases, and 4 bases stayed unmatched.

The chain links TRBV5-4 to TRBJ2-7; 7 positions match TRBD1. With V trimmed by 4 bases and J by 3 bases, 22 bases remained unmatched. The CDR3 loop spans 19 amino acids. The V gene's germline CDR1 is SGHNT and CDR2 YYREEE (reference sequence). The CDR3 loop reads CASSHRILPRDRNIYEQYF. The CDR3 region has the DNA TGTGCCAGCAGCCACCGAATTTTACCCCGGGACAGAAATATCTACGAGCAGTACTTC.

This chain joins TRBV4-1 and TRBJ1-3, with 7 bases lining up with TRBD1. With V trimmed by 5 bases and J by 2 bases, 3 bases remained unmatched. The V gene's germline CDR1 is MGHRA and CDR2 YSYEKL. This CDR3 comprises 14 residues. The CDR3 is CASSVTGAGNTIYF. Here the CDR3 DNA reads TGCGCCAGCAGCGTCACAGGGGCTGGAAACACCATATATTTT.

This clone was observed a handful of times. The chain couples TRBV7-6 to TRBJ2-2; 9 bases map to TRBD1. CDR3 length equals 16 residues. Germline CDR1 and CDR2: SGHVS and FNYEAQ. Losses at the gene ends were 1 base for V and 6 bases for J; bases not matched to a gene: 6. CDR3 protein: CASSLVPHRGPGELFF. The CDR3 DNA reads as TGTGCCAGCAGCTTAGTTCCCCACAGGGGGCCCGGGGAGCTGTTTTTT.

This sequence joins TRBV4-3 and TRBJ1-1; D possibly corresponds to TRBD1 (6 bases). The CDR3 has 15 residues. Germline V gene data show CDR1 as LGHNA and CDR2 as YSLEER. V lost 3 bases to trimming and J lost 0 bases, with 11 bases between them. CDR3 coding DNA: TGCGCCAGCAGCCACCTGGACAGCCTGAACACTGAAGCTTTCTTT. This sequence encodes CASSHLDSLNTEAFF.

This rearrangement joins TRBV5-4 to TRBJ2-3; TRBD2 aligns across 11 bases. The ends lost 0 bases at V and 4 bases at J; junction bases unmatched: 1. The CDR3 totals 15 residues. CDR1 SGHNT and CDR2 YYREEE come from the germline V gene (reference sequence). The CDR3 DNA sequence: TGTGCCAGCAGCTTGGAACTAGCGGGGGCAGATACGCAGTATTTT. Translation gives CASSLELAGADTQYF.

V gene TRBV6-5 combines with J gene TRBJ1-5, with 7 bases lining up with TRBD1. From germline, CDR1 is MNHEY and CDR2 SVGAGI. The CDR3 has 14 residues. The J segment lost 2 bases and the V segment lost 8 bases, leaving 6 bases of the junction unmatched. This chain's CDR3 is CASARQGGNQPQHF. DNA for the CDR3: TGTGCCAGCGCTAGACAGGGTGGCAATCAGCCCCAGCATTTT.

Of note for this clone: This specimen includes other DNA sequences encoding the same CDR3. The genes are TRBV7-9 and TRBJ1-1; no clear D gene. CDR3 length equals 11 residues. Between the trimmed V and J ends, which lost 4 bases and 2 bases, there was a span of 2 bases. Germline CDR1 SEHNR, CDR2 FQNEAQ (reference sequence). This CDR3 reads CASSSNTEAFF. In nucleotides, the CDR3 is TGTGCCAGCAGCTCTAACACTGAAGCTTTCTTT.

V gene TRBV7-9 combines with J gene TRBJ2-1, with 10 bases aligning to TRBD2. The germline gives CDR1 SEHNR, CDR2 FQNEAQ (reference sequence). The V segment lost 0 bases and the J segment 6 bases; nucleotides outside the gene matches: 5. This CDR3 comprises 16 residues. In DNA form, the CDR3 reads TGTGCCAGCAGCTTAGCTCGGCTAGCGGGGGCCAATGAGCAGTTCTTC. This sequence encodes CASSLARLAGANEQFF. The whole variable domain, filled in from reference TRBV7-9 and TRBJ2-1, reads DTGVSQNPRHKITKRGQNVTFRCDPISEHNRLYWYRQTLGQGPEFLTYFQNEAQLEKSRLLSDRFSAERPKGSFSTLEIQRTEQGDSAMYLCASSLARLAGANEQFFGPGTRLTVL.

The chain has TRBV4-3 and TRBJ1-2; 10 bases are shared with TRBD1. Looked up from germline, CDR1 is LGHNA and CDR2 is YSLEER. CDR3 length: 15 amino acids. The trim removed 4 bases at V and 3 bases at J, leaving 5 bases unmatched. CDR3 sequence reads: CASSLTGGKDYGYTF. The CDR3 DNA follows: TGCGCCAGCAGCCTGACAGGGGGCAAGGACTATGGCTACACCTTC.

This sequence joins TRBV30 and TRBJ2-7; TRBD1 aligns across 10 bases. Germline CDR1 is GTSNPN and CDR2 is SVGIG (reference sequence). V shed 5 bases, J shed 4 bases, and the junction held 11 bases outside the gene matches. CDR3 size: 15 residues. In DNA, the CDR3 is TGTGCCTGGGAAATACGGGACAGGGGAACTTACGAGCAGTACTTC. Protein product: CAWEIRDRGTYEQYF.

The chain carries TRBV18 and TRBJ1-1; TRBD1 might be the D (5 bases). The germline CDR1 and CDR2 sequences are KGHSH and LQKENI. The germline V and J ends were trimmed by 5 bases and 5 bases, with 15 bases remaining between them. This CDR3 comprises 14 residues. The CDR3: CASSVAGGRTEAFF. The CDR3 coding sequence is TGTGCCAGCTCAGTCGCCGGGGGAAGGACTGAAGCTTTCTTT.

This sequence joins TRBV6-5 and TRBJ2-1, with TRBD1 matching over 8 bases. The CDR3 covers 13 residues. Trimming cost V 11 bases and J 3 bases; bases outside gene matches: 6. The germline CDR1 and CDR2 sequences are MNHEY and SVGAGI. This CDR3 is CASTGTGYNEQFF. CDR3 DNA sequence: TGTGCCTCAACCGGGACAGGCTACAATGAGCAGTTCTTC.

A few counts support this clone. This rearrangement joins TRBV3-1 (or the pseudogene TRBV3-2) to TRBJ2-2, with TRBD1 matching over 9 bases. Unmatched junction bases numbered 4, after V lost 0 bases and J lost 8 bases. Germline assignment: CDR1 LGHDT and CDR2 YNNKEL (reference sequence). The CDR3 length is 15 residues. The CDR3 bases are TGTGCCAGCAGCCAAGAGCGACAGGGGGGAGGGGAGCTGTTTTTT. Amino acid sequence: CASSQERQGGGELFF.

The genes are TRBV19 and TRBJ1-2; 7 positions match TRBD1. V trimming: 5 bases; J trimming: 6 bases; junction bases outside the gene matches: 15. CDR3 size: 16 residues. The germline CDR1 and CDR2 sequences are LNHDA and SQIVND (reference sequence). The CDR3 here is CASSLRDRSRANGYTF. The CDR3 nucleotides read TGTGCCAGTAGTCTTAGGGACAGATCAAGGGCCAATGGCTACACCTTC.

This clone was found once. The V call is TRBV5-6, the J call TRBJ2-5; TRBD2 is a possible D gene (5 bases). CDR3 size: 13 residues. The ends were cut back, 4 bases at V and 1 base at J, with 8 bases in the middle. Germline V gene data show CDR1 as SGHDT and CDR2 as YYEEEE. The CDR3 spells CASSTGFQETQYF. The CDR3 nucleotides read TGTGCCAGCAGCACGGGGTTCCAAGAGACCCAGTACTTC.

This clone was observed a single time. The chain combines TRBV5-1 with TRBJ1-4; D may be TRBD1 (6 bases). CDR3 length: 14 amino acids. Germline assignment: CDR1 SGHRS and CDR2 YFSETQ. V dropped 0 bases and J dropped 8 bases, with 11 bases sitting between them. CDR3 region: CASSLVQGEEKLFF. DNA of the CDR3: TGCGCCAGCAGCTTGGTACAGGGCGAGGAAAAACTGTTTTTT. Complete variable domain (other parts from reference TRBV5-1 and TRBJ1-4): KAGVTQTPRYLIKTRGQQVTLSCSPISGHRSVSWYQQTPGQGLQFLFEYFSETQRNKGNFPGRFSGRQFSNSRSEMNVSTLELGDSALYLCASSLVQGEEKLFFGSGTQLSVL.